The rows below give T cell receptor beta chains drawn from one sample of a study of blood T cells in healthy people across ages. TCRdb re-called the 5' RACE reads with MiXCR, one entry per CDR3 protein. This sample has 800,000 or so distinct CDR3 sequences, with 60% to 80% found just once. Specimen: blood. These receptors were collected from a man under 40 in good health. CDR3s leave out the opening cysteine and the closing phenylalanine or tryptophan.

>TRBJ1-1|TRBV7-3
ASSKQGPPDEAF
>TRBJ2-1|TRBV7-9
AITDSNNEQF
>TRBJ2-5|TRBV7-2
ASSNLPSGVREQY
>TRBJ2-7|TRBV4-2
ASSQGGTSPSYEQY
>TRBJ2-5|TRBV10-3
AISRLAEGTMDEQY
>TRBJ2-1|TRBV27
ASSLWAGGGNSYNEQF
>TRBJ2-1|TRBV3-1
ASSQGLAKQF
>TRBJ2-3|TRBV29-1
SVPLGDTQY
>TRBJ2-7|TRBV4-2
ASSQDRKTDKPHTRYEQY
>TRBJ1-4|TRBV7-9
ASSSGQGWGGNEKLF
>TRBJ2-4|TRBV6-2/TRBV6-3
ATRQGRARLPENIQY
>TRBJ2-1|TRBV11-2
ASSSQPGNNEQF
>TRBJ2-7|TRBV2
ASIRPLEQY
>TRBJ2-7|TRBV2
ASKGSYEQY
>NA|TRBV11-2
ASSVPQGSLYEQY
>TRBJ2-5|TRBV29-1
SANTIRQTQY
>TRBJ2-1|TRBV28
ASQGQPNEQF
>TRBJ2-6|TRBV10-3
AISHVSGANVLT
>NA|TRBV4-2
ASSQDRGGGQGIQY
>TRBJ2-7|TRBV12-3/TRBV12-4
ASSPSIGTDYEQY
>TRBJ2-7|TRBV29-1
SVDTTSGGPREQY
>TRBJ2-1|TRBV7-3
ASSLYPLAGGVVDNEQF
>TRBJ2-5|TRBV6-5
ASKRSETQY
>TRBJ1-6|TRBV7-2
ASSGAGVYNSPLH
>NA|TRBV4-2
ASSQEEGKGLETQY
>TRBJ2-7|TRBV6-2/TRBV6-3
ASSVAVTTEQY
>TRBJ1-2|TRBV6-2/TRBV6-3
ASSYGTDSNYGYT
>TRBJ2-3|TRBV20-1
SASPGTTTDTQY
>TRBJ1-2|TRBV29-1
SVSPGQGYGYT
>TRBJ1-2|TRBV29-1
SVLTGEGYGYT
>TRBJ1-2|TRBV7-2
ASTLDRANYGYT
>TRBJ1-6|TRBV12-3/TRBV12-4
ASSLNQGSYNSPLH
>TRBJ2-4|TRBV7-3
ASSLAPLGAGEYIQY
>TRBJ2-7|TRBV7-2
ASKGQGSYEQY
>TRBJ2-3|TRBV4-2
ASTLGPQGIVTDTQY
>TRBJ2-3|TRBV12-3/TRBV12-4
ASLDGSSTDTQY
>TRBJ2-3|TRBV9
ASSVAGISTDTQY
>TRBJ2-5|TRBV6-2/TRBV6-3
AGSYVGPRETQY
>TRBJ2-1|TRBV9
ASRTTSGGLDEQF
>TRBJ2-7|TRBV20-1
SALHKGRMQYNEQY
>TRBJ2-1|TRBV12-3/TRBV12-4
ASTSVNEQF
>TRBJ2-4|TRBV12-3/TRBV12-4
ASSLGQIEQY
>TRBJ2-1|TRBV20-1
SADDRGGDNEQF
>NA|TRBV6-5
ASRASSGRPYEQY
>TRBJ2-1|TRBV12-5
ASGLTPGTGVNYNEQF
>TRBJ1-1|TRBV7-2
ASSLGAGYTEAF
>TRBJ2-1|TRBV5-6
ASSSGQPGNEQF
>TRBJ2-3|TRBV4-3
ASSQTGTPTDTQY
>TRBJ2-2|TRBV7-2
ASSPPRQGAHTGELF
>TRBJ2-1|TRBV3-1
ASSQDGGSTYNEQF
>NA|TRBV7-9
ASSLHGQGHYEQY